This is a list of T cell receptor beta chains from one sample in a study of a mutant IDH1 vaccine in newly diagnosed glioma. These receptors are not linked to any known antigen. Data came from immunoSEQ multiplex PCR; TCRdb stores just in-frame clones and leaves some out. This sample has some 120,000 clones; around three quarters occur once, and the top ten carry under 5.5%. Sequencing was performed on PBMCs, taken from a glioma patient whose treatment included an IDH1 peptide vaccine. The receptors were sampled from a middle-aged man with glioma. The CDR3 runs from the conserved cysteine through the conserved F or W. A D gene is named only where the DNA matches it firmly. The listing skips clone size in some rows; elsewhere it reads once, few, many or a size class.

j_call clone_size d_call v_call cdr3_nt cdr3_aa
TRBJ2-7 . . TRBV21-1 TGTGCCAGCAGCCTAAGCCGGGACAGGGCCGCCTACGAGCAGTACTTC CASSLSRDRAAYEQYF
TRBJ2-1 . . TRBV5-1 TGCGCCAGTCAGTTCCGAAACTCCTACAATGAGCAGTTCTTC CASQFRNSYNEQFF
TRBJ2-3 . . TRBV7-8 TGTGCCAGCGGTCAGGGTGATACGCAGTATTTT CASGQGDTQYF
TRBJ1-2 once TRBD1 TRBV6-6 TGTGCCAGCAGTGACGGGACAGGGAAGGGCTACACCTTC CASSDGTGKGYTF
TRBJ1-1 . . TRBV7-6 TGTGCCAGCAGCTTAACAGGCGGGAACACTGAAGCTTTCTTT CASSLTGGNTEAFF
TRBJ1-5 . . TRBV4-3 TGCGCCAGCAGCCCGACAGAAGGGCAGCCCCAGCATTTT CASSPTEGQPQHF
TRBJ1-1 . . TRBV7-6 TGTGCCAGCAGCTTAGGGGGCTGGACTGAAGCTTTCTTT CASSLGGWTEAFF
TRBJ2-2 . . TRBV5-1 TGCGCCAGCAGCTCAGGCACCGGGGAGCTGTTTTTT CASSSGTGELFF
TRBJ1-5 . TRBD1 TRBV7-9 TGTGCCAGCAGCCCCGGGACAGATAGCAATCAGCCCCAGCATTTT CASSPGTDSNQPQHF
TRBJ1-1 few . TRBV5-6 TGTGCCAGCAGCTTGGAGGGAACTGAAGCTTTCTTT CASSLEGTEAFF
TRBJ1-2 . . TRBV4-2 TGTGCCAGCAGCCAAGTCGGACAGCGCACCTATGGCTACACCTTC CASSQVGQRTYGYTF
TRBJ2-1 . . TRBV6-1 TGTGCCAGCAGTGTTCCCAAAGCTTTCCGGCGCTGGAATGAGCAGTTCTTC CASSVPKAFRRWNEQFF
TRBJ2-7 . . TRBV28 TGTGCCAGCAGTTTGGAGGGAGAAGAGCAGTACTTC CASSLEGEEQYF
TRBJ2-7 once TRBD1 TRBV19 TGTGCCAGTAGTATCTACACTCGGCCTACAGGGGCCATCTACGAGCAGTACTTC CASSIYTRPTGAIYEQYF
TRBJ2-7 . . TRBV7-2 TGTGCCAGCAGCCCAGGCGGGGCCCTCCCCTACGAGCAGTACTTC CASSPGGALPYEQYF
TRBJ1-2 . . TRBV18 TGTGCCAGCGCCCTGGGGGGCGATAGTGGCTACACCTTC CASALGGDSGYTF
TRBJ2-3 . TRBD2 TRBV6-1 TGTGCCAGCAGTGAATCCCCCACTAGCGGGGGGGGTACAGATACGCAGTATTTT CASSESPTSGGGTDTQYF
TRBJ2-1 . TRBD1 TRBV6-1 TGTGCCATCAAACAGGGGCGGGCAGTCAATGAGCAGTTCTTC CAIKQGRAVNEQFF
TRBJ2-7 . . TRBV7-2 TGTGCCAGCAGCCCGAGAGGGGCGGTCGAGCAGTACTTC CASSPRGAVEQYF
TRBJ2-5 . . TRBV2 TGTGCCATTCTCCCCCCGGAGACGAGGGGAGAGACCCAGTACTTC CAILPPETRGETQYF
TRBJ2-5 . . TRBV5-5 TGTGCCAGCAGATTGGAGGGGCTCCAAGAGACCCAGTACTTC CASRLEGLQETQYF
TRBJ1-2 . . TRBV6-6 TGTGCCAGCAGCGGGTCGGGGGTTGGCTACACCTTC CASSGSGVGYTF
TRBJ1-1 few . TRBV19 TGTGCCAGTAGTCCTCAAGGGACTGGCGGAACTGAAGCTTTCTTT CASSPQGTGGTEAFF
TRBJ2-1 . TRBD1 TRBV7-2 TGTGCCAGCAGCTTAGTGACAGGGTCAAATGAGCAGTTCTTC CASSLVTGSNEQFF
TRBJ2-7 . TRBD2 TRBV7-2 TGTGCCAGCAGCGCAACTCCGGGACTAGCATCGTACTTC CASSATPGLASYF
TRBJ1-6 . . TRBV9 TGTGCCAGCAGCCCAGATGGGCTTAGCTCACCCCTCCACTTT CASSPDGLSSPLHF
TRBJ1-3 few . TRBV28 TGTGCCAGCAGTTTACTTTCGAACACCATATATTTT CASSLLSNTIYF
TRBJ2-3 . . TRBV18 TGTGCCAGCTCACCACCGCCGAGGGGTTACGGCACAGATACGCAGTATTTT CASSPPPRGYGTDTQYF
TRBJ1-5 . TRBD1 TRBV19 TGTGCCAGTAGTACCACCGGGACAGGGGGGAATCAGCCCCAGCATTTT CASSTTGTGGNQPQHF
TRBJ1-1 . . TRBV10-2 TGCGCCAGCACCCGGTCGGGGGCTGAAGCTTTCTTT CASTRSGAEAFF
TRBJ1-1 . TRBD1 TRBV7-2 TGTGCCAGCAGCTTAGAGGGCAGGGGGCCTGGCACTGAAGCTTTCTTT CASSLEGRGPGTEAFF
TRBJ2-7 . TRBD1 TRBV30 TGTGCCTGGAGCTTCGGACAGGTGTACGAGCAGTACTTC CAWSFGQVYEQYF
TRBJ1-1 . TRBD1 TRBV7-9 TGTGCCAGCAGCTTGACAGGGACGAACACTGAAGCTTTCTTT CASSLTGTNTEAFF
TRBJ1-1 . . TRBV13 TGTGCCAGCAGCTTAGGCAGAGTCGAGAACACTGAAGCTTTCTTT CASSLGRVENTEAFF
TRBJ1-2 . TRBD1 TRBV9 TGTGCCAGCAGCGGCTACAGGGGCGGTCACTATGGCTACACCTTC CASSGYRGGHYGYTF
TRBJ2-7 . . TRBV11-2 TGTGCCAGCAGCTTAGACTCCGGGCGAGGGGTCGAGCAGTACTTC CASSLDSGRGVEQYF
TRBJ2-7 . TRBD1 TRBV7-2 TGTGCCAGCAGCCCAGGGGGCAGCTCCTACGAGCAGTACTTC CASSPGGSSYEQYF
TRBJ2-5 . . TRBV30 TGTGCCTGGAGTTTAATTAGCGGAGAGGGAGAGACCCAGTACTTC CAWSLISGEGETQYF
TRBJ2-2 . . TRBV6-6 TGTGCCAGCAGTTCGACTAGGGGAACCGGGGAGCTGTTTTTT CASSSTRGTGELFF
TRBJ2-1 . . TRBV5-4 TGTGCCAGCAGCCGTCGCTCCGAGCAGTTCTTC CASSRRSEQFF
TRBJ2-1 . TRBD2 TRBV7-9 TGTGCCAGCAGCTTAGCGAATCTAGCGGGAGGGAATGAGCAGTTCTTC CASSLANLAGGNEQFF
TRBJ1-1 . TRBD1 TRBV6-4 TGTGCCAGCAGTGCGACAGGGGAGAGCACTGAAGCTTTCTTT CASSATGESTEAFF
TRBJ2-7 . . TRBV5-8 TGTGCCAGCAGCTTGGGTCCGGTTCTCGAGCAGTACTTC CASSLGPVLEQYF
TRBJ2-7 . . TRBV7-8 TGTGCCAGCAGCTTAGGAACGGTTTCCTACGAGCAGTACTTC CASSLGTVSYEQYF
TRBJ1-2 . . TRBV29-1 TGCAGCCTCCGGACGGAACCGAGTGGCTACACCTTC CSLRTEPSGYTF
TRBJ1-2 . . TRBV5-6 TGTGCCAGCAGCTTGGATGGTGGAAACTATGGCTACACCTTC CASSLDGGNYGYTF
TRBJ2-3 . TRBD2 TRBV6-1 TGTGCCAGCATGGGACTAGGGGTCCCAGATACGCAGTATTTT CASMGLGVPDTQYF
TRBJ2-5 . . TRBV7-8 TGTGCCAGCAGCTTCCAGCCGAGGAAAGAGACCCAGTACTTC CASSFQPRKETQYF
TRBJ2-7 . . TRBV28 TGTGCCAGCAGTTTCCCTCTCCAGGCCTACGAGCAGTACTTC CASSFPLQAYEQYF
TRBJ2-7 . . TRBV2 TGTGCCAGCAGCTTATCCGGGTCCTCCTACGAGCAGTACTTC CASSLSGSSYEQYF